The clone carrying this T cell receptor (beta chain) was observed at least ten times. What it binds is unknown. These data come from a study of blood T cells in healthy people across ages. General study results and limits: The fall in TCR beta diversity per million T cells was roughly linear with age.

V lost 7 bases to trimming and J lost 5 bases, with 10 bases between them. Looked up from germline, CDR1 is SQVTM and CDR2 is ANQGSEA. The CDR3 covers 11 residues. Collection of roughly 10 milliliters of peripheral blood was performed for each donor. Alongside a J-beta primer mix, a sample-barcoded 5' primer served in a second PCR lasting about 7 to 12 cycles. Per-sample output comprised a minimum of 3 million paired-end reads containing CDR3. TCRdb re-analysed the 5' RACE reads in MiXCR, keeping a single row per CDR3 protein. The sample records 650,000 to 800,000 distinct CDR3 sequences, roughly half being singletons.

The sequence derives from a woman of 80 years or more in good health. Sequencing used blood. The J gene is TRBJ2-3, the V gene TRBV29-1; D is undetermined. CDR3 sequence: CSADLVDTQYF. In DNA, the CDR3 is TGCAGCGCCGACCTGGTAGATACGCAGTATTTT.